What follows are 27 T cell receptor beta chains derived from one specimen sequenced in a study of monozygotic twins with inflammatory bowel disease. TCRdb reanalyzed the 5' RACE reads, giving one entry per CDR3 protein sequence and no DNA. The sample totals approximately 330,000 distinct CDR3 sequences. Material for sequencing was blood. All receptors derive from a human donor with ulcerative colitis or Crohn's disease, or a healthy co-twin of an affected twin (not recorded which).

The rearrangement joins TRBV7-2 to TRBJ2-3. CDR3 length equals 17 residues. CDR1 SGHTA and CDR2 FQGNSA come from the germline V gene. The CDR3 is CASSFRRLAGGTDTQYF.

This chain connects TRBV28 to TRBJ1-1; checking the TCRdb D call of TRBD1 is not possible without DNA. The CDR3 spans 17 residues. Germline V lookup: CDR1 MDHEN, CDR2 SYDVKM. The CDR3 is CASSNNRGRRGNTEAFF.

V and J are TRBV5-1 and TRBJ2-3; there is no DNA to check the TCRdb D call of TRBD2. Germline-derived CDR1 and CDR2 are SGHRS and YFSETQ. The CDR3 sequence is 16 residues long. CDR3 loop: CASSTSGRPSTDTQYF. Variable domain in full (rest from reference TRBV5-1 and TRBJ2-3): KAGVTQTPRYLIKTRGQQVTLSCSPISGHRSVSWYQQTPGQGLQFLFEYFSETQRNKGNFPGRFSGRQFSNSRSEMNVSTLELGDSALYLCASSTSGRPSTDTQYFGPGTRLTVL.

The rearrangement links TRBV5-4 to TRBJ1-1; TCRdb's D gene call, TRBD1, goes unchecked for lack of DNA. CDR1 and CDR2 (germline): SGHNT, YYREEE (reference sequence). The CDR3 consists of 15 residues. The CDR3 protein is CASSLGSAGGTEAFF.

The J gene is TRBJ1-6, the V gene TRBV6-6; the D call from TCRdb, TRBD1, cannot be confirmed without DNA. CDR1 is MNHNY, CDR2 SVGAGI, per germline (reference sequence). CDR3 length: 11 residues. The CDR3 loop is CASSPGNSLHF.

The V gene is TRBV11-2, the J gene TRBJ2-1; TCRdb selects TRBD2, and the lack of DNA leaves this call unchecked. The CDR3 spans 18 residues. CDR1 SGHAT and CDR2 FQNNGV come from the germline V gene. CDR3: CASSFWLAGGFAYNEQFF.

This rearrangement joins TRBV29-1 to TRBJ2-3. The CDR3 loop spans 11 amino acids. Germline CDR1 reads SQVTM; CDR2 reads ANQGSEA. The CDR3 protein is CSTSSTDTQYF.

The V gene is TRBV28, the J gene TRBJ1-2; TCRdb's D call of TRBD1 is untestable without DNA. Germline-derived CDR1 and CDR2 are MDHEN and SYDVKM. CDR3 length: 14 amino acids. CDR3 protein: CASSLPGTVHGYTF.

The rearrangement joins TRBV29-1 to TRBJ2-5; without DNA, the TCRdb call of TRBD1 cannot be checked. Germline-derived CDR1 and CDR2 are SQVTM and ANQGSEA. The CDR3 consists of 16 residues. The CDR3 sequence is CSVSGTGGGFAKTQYF.

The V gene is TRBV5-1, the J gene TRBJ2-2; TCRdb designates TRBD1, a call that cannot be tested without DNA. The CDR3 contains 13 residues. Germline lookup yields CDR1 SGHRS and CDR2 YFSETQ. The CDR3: CASSLEGYGELFF.

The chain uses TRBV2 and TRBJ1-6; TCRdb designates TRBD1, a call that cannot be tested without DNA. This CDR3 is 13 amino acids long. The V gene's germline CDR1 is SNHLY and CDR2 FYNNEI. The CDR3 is CATRGRTDSPLHF.

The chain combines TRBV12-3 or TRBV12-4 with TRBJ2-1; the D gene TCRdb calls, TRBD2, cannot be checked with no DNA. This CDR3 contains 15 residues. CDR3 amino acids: CASSLTSGIYNEQFF.

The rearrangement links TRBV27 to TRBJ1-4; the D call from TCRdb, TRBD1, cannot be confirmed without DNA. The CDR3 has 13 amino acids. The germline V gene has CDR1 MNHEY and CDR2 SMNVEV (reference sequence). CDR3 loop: CASTRQGNEKLFF.

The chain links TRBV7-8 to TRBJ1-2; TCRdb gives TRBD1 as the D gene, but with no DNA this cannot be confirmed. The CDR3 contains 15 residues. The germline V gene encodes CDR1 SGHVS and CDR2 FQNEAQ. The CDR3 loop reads CASSSRERQGYGYTF.

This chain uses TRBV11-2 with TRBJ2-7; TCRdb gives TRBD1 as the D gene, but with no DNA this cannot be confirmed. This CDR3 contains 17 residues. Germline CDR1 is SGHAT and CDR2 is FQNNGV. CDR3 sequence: CASSSTKGAMPAYEQYF.

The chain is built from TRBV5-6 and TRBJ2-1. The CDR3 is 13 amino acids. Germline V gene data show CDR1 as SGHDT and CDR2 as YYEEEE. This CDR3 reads CASSLGRLNEQFF. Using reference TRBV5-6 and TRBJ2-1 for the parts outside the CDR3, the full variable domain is DAGVTQSPTHLIKTRGQQVTLRCSPKSGHDTVSWYQQALGQGPQFIFQYYEEEERQRGNFPDRFSGHQFPNYSSELNVNALLLGDSALYLCASSLGRLNEQFFGPGTRLTVL.

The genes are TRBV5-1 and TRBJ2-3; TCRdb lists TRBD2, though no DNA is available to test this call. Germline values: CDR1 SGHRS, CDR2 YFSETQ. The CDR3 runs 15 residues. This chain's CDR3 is CASSLMRAPTDTQYF.

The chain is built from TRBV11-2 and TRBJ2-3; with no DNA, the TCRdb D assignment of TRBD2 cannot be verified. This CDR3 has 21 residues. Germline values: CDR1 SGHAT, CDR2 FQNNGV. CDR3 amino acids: CASSLERGLAGVIPNTDTQYF.

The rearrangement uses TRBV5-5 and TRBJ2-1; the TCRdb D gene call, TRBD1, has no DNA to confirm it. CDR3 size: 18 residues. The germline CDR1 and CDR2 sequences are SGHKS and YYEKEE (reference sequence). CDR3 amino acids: CASSLGVFRGPLNNEQFF. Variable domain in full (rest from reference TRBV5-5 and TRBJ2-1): DAGVTQSPTHLIKTRGQQVTLRCSPISGHKSVSWYQQVLGQGPQFIFQYYEKEERGRGNFPDRFSARQFPNYSSELNVNALLLGDSALYLCASSLGVFRGPLNNEQFFGPGTRLTVL.

The CDR3 here is CASSLDGKSTGELFF. This chain joins TRBV7-2 and TRBJ2-2; TCRdb's D call, TRBD1, is unchecked because there is no DNA. The CDR3 extends over 15 amino acids. CDR1 SGHTA and CDR2 FQGNSA come from the germline V gene. Supplemented by reference TRBV7-2 and TRBJ2-2, the full variable domain reads GAGVSQSPSNKVTEKGKDVELRCDPISGHTALYWYRQSLGQGLEFLIYFQGNSAPDKSGLPSDRFSAERTGGSVSTLTIQRTQQEDSAVYLCASSLDGKSTGELFFGEGSRLTVL.

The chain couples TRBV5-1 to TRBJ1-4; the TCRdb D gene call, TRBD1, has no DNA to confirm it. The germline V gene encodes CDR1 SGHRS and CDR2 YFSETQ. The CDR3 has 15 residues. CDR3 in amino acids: CASSWTGAAGEKLFF.

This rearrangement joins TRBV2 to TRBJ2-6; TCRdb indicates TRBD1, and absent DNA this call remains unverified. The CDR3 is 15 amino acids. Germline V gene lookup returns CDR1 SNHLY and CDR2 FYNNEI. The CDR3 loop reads CASGTGQAGANVLTF.

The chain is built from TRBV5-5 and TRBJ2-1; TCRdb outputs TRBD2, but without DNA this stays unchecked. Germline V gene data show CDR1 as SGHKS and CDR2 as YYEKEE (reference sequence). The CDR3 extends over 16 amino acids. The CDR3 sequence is CASSLSVAGGLNEQFF.

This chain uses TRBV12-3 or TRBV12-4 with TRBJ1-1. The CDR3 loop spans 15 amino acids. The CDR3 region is CASSFFATMNTEAFF.

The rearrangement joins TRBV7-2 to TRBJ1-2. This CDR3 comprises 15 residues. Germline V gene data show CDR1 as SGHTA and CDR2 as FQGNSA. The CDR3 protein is CASSLGGQGGYGYTF.

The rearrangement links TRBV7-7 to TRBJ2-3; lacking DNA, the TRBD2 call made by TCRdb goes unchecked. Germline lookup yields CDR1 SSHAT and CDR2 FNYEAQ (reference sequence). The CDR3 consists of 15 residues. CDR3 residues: CASSLGLAGRDTQYF.

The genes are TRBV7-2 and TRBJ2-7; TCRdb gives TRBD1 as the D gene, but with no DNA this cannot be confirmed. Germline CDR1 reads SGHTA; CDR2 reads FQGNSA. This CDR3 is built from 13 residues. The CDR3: CASSLGRDYEQYF. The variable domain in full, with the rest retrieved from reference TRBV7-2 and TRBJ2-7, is GAGVSQSPSNKVTEKGKDVELRCDPISGHTALYWYRQSLGQGLEFLIYFQGNSAPDKSGLPSDRFSAERTGGSVSTLTIQRTQQEDSAVYLCASSLGRDYEQYFGPGTRLTVT.